This TCR beta chain derives from a study of brain metastases from non-small cell lung cancer. CDR3 size: 13 residues. Germline V gene sequence: CDR1 MNHEY, CDR2 SVGAGI. V dropped 6 bases and J dropped 5; count of bases not matched to a gene: 6. Concerning this clone itself: Its antigen is not identified.

The data were produced by immunoSEQ multiplex PCR, yet TCRdb's version contains in-frame clones alone and is incomplete. This sample carries some 4,200 clones, 86% of them seen once, and the ten largest clones take roughly 6.5%. Whole-study results and caveats: Paired brain metastases and primary tumors largely shared TCR repertoires. In 50% to 80% of brain metastases, T-cell clones were expanded compared with matched primary tumors.

The chain uses TRBV6-5 and TRBJ1-1, with TRBD1 identical over 7 bases. The sequenced sample consisted of primary lung tumor tissue. The receptor was isolated from a donor aged 40 or over with non-small cell lung cancer. The CDR3 nucleotides are TGTGCCAGCAGGGGGGAGGGGGCAACTGAAGCTTTCTTT. It encodes CASRGEGATEAFF.